This TCR beta chain came from a study of blood T cell repertoires in COVID-19. Background on the study: Acute-phase and convalescent COVID-19 samples originated in the United States, Italy and Spain. Sample material is recorded as cDNA or gDNA derived from T cells, B-cell-depleted T cells, or PBMCs.

Per the study methods: For nucleated cells, counts were estimated from reference gene primer amplification. The table came from immunoSEQ multiplex PCR; TCRdb's copy has only in-frame clones and leaves some out. Clone size and V and J calls were adopted from that table, with D and trimming inferred from the DNA. The sample carries 35,000 to 45,000 clones, approximately 86% recorded once. This clone was observed a few times. V trimming: 5 bases; J trimming: 4 bases; junction bases outside the gene matches: 11. This CDR3 has 15 amino acids. The germline V gene has CDR1 MNHEY and CDR2 SMNVEV (reference sequence).

Material: peripheral blood. The V call is TRBV27, the J call TRBJ2-7, with 7 positions matching TRBD1. The clonotype was recovered from a human donor in a cohort sampled during active COVID-19. Here the CDR3 DNA reads TGTGCCAGCAGTCGGAGACAGGGAATCATATACGAGCAGTACTTC. Its protein is CASSRRQGIIYEQYF.